The T cell receptor (beta chain) described here comes from a study of vaccination and CD4 T cells after COVID-19. In regard to this clonotype: As yet, its antigen is unknown.

Indicated treatment: approximately nine-day PBMC culture with coronavirus spike peptide pools or control peptides (ViraFEST assay). Cultured CD4+ T cell DNA was sequenced using the Oncomine TCR Beta short-read assay. From the PCR reads, TCRdb called clonotypes with MiXCR, one entry per CDR3 protein. The table records around 9,700 distinct CDR3 sequences, under 30% of them present only once. This clonotype was sampled from a human donor who had recovered from COVID-19. Sequencing used CD4+ T cells from blood, cultured in vitro, obtained after SARS-CoV-2 vaccination.

CDR3 sequence (DNA): TGTGCCAGCAGTTACTCTGCCTGGGGGGAGACCCAGTACTTC. Protein product: CASSYSAWGETQYF. The chain carries TRBV6-2 or TRBV6-3 and TRBJ2-5, with D perhaps assigned TRBD1 or TRBD2 (5 bases each). The V end lost 0 bases, the J end lost 5 bases, and 10 bases lay between the germline ends. CDR1 is MNHEY and CDR2 is SVGEGT in the germline V gene. The CDR3 length is 14 residues.